These 27 T cell receptor beta chains were all obtained from the same sample, sequenced in a study of control samples from healthy donors and cancer patients (TCRdb year 2020). Library generation was performed with the immunoSEQ multiplex PCR assay. TCRdb re-hosts the immuneACCESS table, in-frame sequences only. Its copies lack some clones; in the studies checked, an unresolved V gene accounts for under half of them, and the cause for the rest is not known. Across this sample there are tens of thousands of clones, with approximately 84% seen only once. The ten largest account for about 35% of the sample. Sequenced: PBMCs. Source of these receptors: an older man with lung cancer.

V and J are TRBV5-1 and TRBJ2-2, with 8 bases lining up with TRBD2. The junction had 8 bases not matched to a gene; V was cut back by 4 bases and J by 3 bases. The CDR3 sequence is 16 residues long. Per the germline V gene, CDR1 is SGHRS and CDR2 is YFSETQ. CDR3 DNA sequence: TGCGCCAGCAGCCGCCGAAGCGGGGGTGACACCGGGGAGCTGTTTTTT. Encoded protein: CASSRRSGGDTGELFF.

The chain uses TRBV2 and TRBJ2-2; D uncertain. Per germline, CDR1 SNHLY and CDR2 FYNNEI. The CDR3 runs to 14 residues. The V end lost 9 bases, the J end lost 6 bases, and 17 bases lay between the germline ends. Here the CDR3 reads CASKELVLAGELFF. CDR3 in DNA: TGTGCCAGTAAGGAATTAGTTTTAGCCGGGGAGCTGTTTTTT.

The sample holds a few counts of this clone. The gene calls are TRBV30 and TRBJ2-2; a possible D gene is TRBD1 (6 bases). V was cut by 2 bases and J by 7 bases, with 17 bases left in between. This CDR3 spans 15 amino acids. The germline CDR1 and CDR2 sequences are GTSNPN and SVGIG (reference sequence). In DNA, the CDR3 is TGTGCCTGGAGTCGCACCTTACAGGGTGACGGGGAGCTGTTTTTT. As protein: CAWSRTLQGDGELFF.

The gene calls are TRBV27 and TRBJ1-4; 7 bases are a match to TRBD1. V lost 5 bases to trimming and J lost 0 bases; unmatched junction nucleotides: 6. The length of the CDR3 is 16 residues. The germline gives CDR1 MNHEY, CDR2 SMNVEV (reference sequence). The CDR3 coding sequence is TGTGCCAGCAGTCTGGGACAGTTTGCAACTAATGAAAAACTGTTTTTT. Its protein is CASSLGQFATNEKLFF.

The chain couples TRBV6-5 to TRBJ1-2; D is possibly TRBD1 (6 bases). The V end lost 2 bases, the J end lost 2 bases, and 12 bases lay between the germline ends. The CDR3 contains 15 residues. Germline V CDR1 and CDR2: MNHEY, SVGAGI. The CDR3 loop is CASSYVSGANYGYTF. DNA for the CDR3: TGTGCCAGCAGTTACGTATCGGGGGCGAACTATGGCTACACCTTC.

The gene calls are TRBV23-1 and TRBJ1-2; D unclear. TRBV23-1 is identified as an open reading frame with a role that is uncertain. CDR3 length equals 11 residues. Trimming took 2 bases from V and 6 from J, leaving 4 bases between them. CDR3 region: CASSQGDGYTF. For the CDR3, the DNA is TGCGCCAGCAGTCAAGGGGATGGCTACACCTTC.

The genes are TRBV11-2 and TRBJ2-1, with a possible D match to TRBD2 (5 bases). V was clipped by 2 bases and J by 10 bases, with 12 bases between them. The CDR3 is made up of 13 amino acids. Germline V lookup: CDR1 SGHAT, CDR2 FQNNGV. CDR3: CASSLSGPLEQFF. CDR3 nucleotides: TGTGCCAGCAGCTTAAGCGGCCCACTGGAGCAGTTCTTC.

This clone was counted once. V and J are TRBV7-2 and TRBJ2-1, with TRBD1 matching over 9 bases. J was trimmed by 2 bases and V by 4 bases; bases with no gene match: 3. The CDR3 consists of 15 residues. From germline, CDR1 is SGHTA and CDR2 FQGNSA. As DNA, the CDR3 is TGTGCCAGCAGCTCCGGGACAGGGCCCTACAATGAGCAGTTCTTC. As protein: CASSSGTGPYNEQFF.

The chain carries TRBV27 and TRBJ1-2, with D unclear. The CDR3 sequence is 12 residues long. Germline CDR1 is MNHEY and CDR2 is SMNVEV (reference sequence). V shed 5 bases and J shed 2 bases, with 6 bases lying between them. This CDR3 reads CASSGSNYGYTF. Written as DNA, the CDR3 is TGTGCCAGCAGTGGGTCCAACTATGGCTACACCTTC.

This sequence joins TRBV20-1 and TRBJ2-7; either TRBD1 or TRBD2 may supply D (6 bases each). The CDR3 is 16 amino acids. From germline, CDR1 is DFQATT and CDR2 SNEGSKA (reference sequence). V was cut by 3 bases and J by 0 bases, with 18 bases left in between. The chain's CDR3 is CSASSLPGASSYEQYF. CDR3 nucleotides: TGCAGTGCTAGTAGTTTACCGGGGGCGAGCTCCTACGAGCAGTACTTC.

The rearrangement uses TRBV9 and TRBJ2-3; TRBD2 matches 15 bases. The germline CDR1 and CDR2 sequences are SGDLS and YYNGEE. The CDR3 consists of 18 residues. V lost 2 bases to trimming and J lost 5 bases; unmatched junction nucleotides: 9. DNA for the CDR3: TGTGCCAGCAGCGTTCGACCGGGACTAGCGGGGGGTGGAGATACGCAGTATTTT. Its translation: CASSVRPGLAGGGDTQYF.

This clone was counted once. Here the CDR3 DNA reads TGTGCCAGCAGTTTCCCCAGCACAGATACGCAGTATTTT. Protein sequence: CASSFPSTDTQYF. This sequence joins TRBV27 and TRBJ2-3; no clear D gene. Trimming removed 3 bases from V and 0 bases from J, with 4 bases in between. The CDR3 covers 13 residues. Germline lookup yields CDR1 MNHEY and CDR2 SMNVEV (reference sequence).

The chain employs TRBV7-9 and TRBJ1-2; unclear D gene. CDR1 SEHNR and CDR2 FQNEAQ come from the germline V gene (reference sequence). The CDR3 consists of 13 residues. V was pared by 0 bases and J by 8 bases, with 10 bases between. CDR3 DNA sequence: TGTGCCAGCAGCTTAGCCCGATCGGGGGGCTACACCTTC. Its protein product is CASSLARSGGYTF.

This clone was recorded only once. This sequence joins TRBV4-3 and TRBJ2-1; 8 nucleotides match TRBD2. In germline, CDR1 is LGHNA, CDR2 YSLEER. The V gene end was trimmed by 2 bases and the J gene end by 9 bases; junction bases not matched to a gene: 12. CDR3 length equals 16 residues. The CDR3 DNA follows: TGCGCCAGCAGCCAACCGACTCCGGGACTAGGAACTGAGCAGTTCTTC. This codes for CASSQPTPGLGTEQFF.

Remarks on this clone: The limits of the CDR3 on the DNA are not certain, so only TCRdb's listed CDR3 is given. The V call is TRBV11-3, the J call TRBJ1-1; no check of the table's D call, TRBD1, against the DNA was made. Germline CDR1 reads SGHNT; CDR2 reads YENEEA. Inclusive of both ends, the CDR3 amounts to 16 amino acids. CDR3 amino acids: CASSFGQGPGDTEAFF.

The rearrangement uses TRBV9 and TRBJ1-2, with 8 bases lining up with TRBD1. The CDR3 contains 15 residues. CDR1 SGDLS and CDR2 YYNGEE come from the germline V gene. The V and J ends lost 4 bases and 5 bases, in that order; junction bases with no gene match: 10. The CDR3 spells CASSQGQGSWYGYTF. CDR3 coding DNA: TGTGCCAGCAGCCAAGGACAGGGATCGTGGTATGGCTACACCTTC.

This sequence joins TRBV19 and TRBJ2-7, with D uncertain. The CDR3 consists of 12 residues. Germline loops: CDR1 LNHDA, CDR2 SQIVND (reference sequence). The V gene lost 4 bases and the J gene lost 2 bases, with 6 bases spanning the gap. CDR3 in amino acids: CASSRHPYEQYF. As DNA, the CDR3 is TGTGCCAGTAGTAGGCATCCCTACGAGCAGTACTTC.

As regards this clone: The same CDR3 also results from other DNA sequences found in this sample. This chain uses TRBV2 with TRBJ2-5; the D gene is possibly TRBD2 (6 bases). Looked up from germline, CDR1 is SNHLY and CDR2 is FYNNEI. The CDR3 extends over 13 amino acids. The V end was cut by 4 bases, the J end by 5 bases, with 11 bases between. The chain's CDR3 is CASSGGARETQYF. In nucleotides, the CDR3 is TGTGCCAGCAGTGGCGGGGCGAGGGAGACCCAGTACTTC.

This sequence joins TRBV18 and TRBJ2-1; 10 bases are a match to TRBD2. The CDR3 loop spans 16 amino acids. V was pared by 1 base and J by 8 bases, with 8 bases of the junction left unmatched. Germline loops: CDR1 KGHSH, CDR2 LQKENI. CDR3 coding DNA: TGTGCCAGCTCACCACGGACTAGCGGCCTGGGCGATGAGCAGTTCTTC. Translating gives CASSPRTSGLGDEQFF.

The chain uses TRBV6-5 and TRBJ1-1; D remains unclear. The CDR3 has 15 residues. The germline gives CDR1 MNHEY, CDR2 SVGAGI. V dropped 6 bases and J dropped 5 bases, with 19 bases sitting between them. Here the CDR3 DNA reads TGTGCCAGCAGCCGCGGACGGGAGATTGGTACTGAAGCTTTCTTT. Translated: CASSRGREIGTEAFF.

The V call is TRBV6-6, the J call TRBJ1-2; tentative D call: TRBD1 (5 bases). Trimming shortened V by 4 bases and J by 1 base, and 13 bases separated the two germline ends. The V gene's germline CDR1 is MNHNY and CDR2 SVGAGI (reference sequence). The length of the CDR3 is 15 residues. CDR3 sequence: CASSSGGELNYGYTF. The CDR3 DNA follows: TGTGCCAGCAGTTCGGGGGGTGAACTTAACTATGGCTACACCTTC.

The chain uses TRBV27 and TRBJ2-7; 7 bases line up with TRBD1. V was pared by 5 bases and J by 3 bases, with 10 bases of the junction left unmatched. This CDR3 comprises 15 residues. The germline gives CDR1 MNHEY, CDR2 SMNVEV (reference sequence). DNA of the CDR3: TGTGCCAGCAGTCAACAGGGGATCCCACTCTACGAGCAGTACTTC. Amino acids: CASSQQGIPLYEQYF.

The chain is built from TRBV7-9 and TRBJ1-6, with D perhaps TRBD1 (6 bases). This CDR3 region has 14 residues. Per germline, CDR1 SEHNR and CDR2 FQNEAQ (reference sequence). Trimming stripped 0 bases from V and 7 bases from J, with 7 bases between. CDR3 nucleotide sequence: TGTGCCAGCAGCTTAGCTGGGGGCAATTCACCCCTCCACTTT. Translating gives CASSLAGGNSPLHF. Based on the CDR3 plus reference TRBV7-9 and TRBJ1-6, the full variable domain is DTGVSQNPRHKITKRGQNVTFRCDPISEHNRLYWYRQTLGQGPEFLTYFQNEAQLEKSRLLSDRFSAERPKGSFSTLEIQRTEQGDSAMYLCASSLAGGNSPLHFGNGTRLTVT.

The chain has TRBV5-5 and TRBJ2-7; 9 nucleotides match TRBD1. J was trimmed by 6 bases and V by 3 bases; bases with no gene match: 13. Germline V gene lookup returns CDR1 SGHKS and CDR2 YYEKEE (reference sequence). This CDR3 has 16 amino acids. CDR3 sequence (DNA): TGTGCCAGCAGCTCGGGCGGGGGACAGGGCCGTTTCGAGCAGTACTTC. Protein sequence: CASSSGGGQGRFEQYF.

V and J are TRBV3-1 (or the pseudogene TRBV3-2) and TRBJ2-2; D could derive from TRBD1 or TRBD2 (5 bases each). Trimming cost V 5 bases and J 2 bases, with 15 bases left between them. Germline V CDR1 and CDR2: LGHDT, YNNKEL (reference sequence). The CDR3 runs to 16 residues. The CDR3 DNA sequence: TGTGCCAGCAGCTATATACGAGGGGCCAACACCGGGGAGCTGTTTTTT. It encodes CASSYIRGANTGELFF.

The chain employs TRBV18 and TRBJ2-7; possibly TRBD1 for D (6 bases). The germline V gene encodes CDR1 KGHSH and CDR2 LQKENI. V lost 6 bases and J 3 bases, leaving 24 bases between the germline ends. This CDR3 contains 17 residues. CDR3 sequence reads: CASSSFSVGAVRYEQYF. CDR3 in DNA: TGTGCCAGCTCGTCCTTTTCGGTGGGGGCTGTTCGCTACGAGCAGTACTTC.

This clone was observed a few times. The V and J genes are TRBV7-8 and TRBJ1-5; 9 nucleotides line up with TRBD1. Germline CDR1 and CDR2: SGHVS and FQNEAQ. The CDR3 totals 15 residues. Germline trimming cut 1 base from V and 4 bases from J; bases unmatched to any gene: 2. CDR3 DNA sequence: TGTGCCAGCAGCTTAGGGACAGGGGAAAATCAGCCCCAGCATTTT. Amino acid sequence: CASSLGTGENQPQHF. Combining the CDR3 with reference TRBV7-8 and TRBJ1-5 gives the whole variable domain GAGVSQSPRYKVAKRGQDVALRCDPISGHVSLFWYQQALGQGPEFLTYFQNEAQLDKSGLPSDRFFAERPEGSVSTLKIQRTQQEDSAVYLCASSLGTGENQPQHFGDGTRLSIL.